This T cell receptor beta chain came from a study of CD8+ T cells in alopecia areata. Germline V CDR1 and CDR2: SGHRS, YFSETQ. The CDR3 extends over 19 amino acids. V lost 4 bases, J lost 3 bases, and 15 bases stayed unmatched. Once RNA had been extracted, it was reverse transcribed into cDNA to act as the sequencing template. The protocol was immunoSEQ multiplex PCR, while the TCRdb copy is restricted to in-frame clones and leaves out a portion. The table shows some 120,000 clones, with around three fifths occurring only once. Treatment reported: oral pan-JAK inhibitor, 5-10 mg twice daily. This clone was picked up one time.

The starting material was CD8+ T cells sorted from blood, obtained at week 24, from a patient treated with tofacitinib. The rearrangement uses TRBV5-1 and TRBJ2-1, with TRBD2 matching 11 bases. This TCR derives from a human donor with alopecia areata. CDR3 nucleotide sequence: TGCGCCAGCAGCCCGCTATCCTATCGACTAGCGGGGAGCTACAATGAGCAGTTCTTC. This encodes CASSPLSYRLAGSYNEQFF.